The next 5 T cell receptor beta chains were all read from a single sample in a study of blood T cell repertoires in COVID-19. Assay: immunoSEQ multiplex PCR; the TCRdb copy retains only in-frame clones and omits some. Of tens of thousands of clones detected, approximately 86% appear once; the ten largest clones hold approximately 8.1%. Sequencing was performed on peripheral blood. These receptors were taken from a man older than 75 with active or convalescent COVID-19.

The chain carries TRBV9 and TRBJ2-1, with D unclear. This CDR3 contains 12 residues. CDR1 is SGDLS, CDR2 YYNGEE, per germline. V lost 4 bases to trimming and J lost 5 bases, with 7 bases between them. The CDR3 here is CASSPQNNEQFF. The DNA for the CDR3 is TGTGCCAGCAGCCCCCAGAACAATGAGCAGTTCTTC. Using reference TRBV9 and TRBJ2-1 for the parts outside the CDR3, the full variable domain is DSGVTQTPKHLITATGQRVTLRCSPRSGDLSVYWYQQSLDQGLQFLIQYYNGEERAKGNILERFSAQQFPDLHSELNLSSLELGDSALYFCASSPQNNEQFFGPGTRLTVL.

This clone was detected once. The V and J genes are TRBV11-2 and TRBJ1-4; perhaps TRBD1 as D (6 bases). V lost 6 bases, J lost 5 bases, and 13 bases lay in between. Germline V gives CDR1 SGHAT, CDR2 FQNNGV. The CDR3 loop spans 14 amino acids. CDR3 amino acids: CASRLQGGNEKLFF. The CDR3 DNA reads as TGTGCCAGCAGGCTACAGGGAGGGAATGAAAAACTGTTTTTT.

This chain uses TRBV6-5 with TRBJ2-1; D might be TRBD2 (5 bases). CDR1 MNHEY and CDR2 SVGAGI come from the germline V gene. Trimming cost V 5 bases and J 5 bases, with 16 bases left between them. The CDR3 has 15 residues. This chain's CDR3 is CASSTRPGENNEQFF. Written as DNA, the CDR3 is TGTGCCAGCAGTACCCGGCCCGGGGAAAACAATGAGCAGTTCTTC.

The rearrangement uses TRBV5-8 and TRBJ1-1, with 7 bases fitting TRBD1. The germline gives CDR1 SGHTS, CDR2 YDEGEE. This CDR3 is built from 17 residues. The junction had 13 bases not matched to a gene; V was cut back by 5 bases and J by 0 bases. In nucleotides, the CDR3 is TGTGCCAGCAGTGGGGACAGTCTTCAATTCCTGAACACTGAAGCTTTCTTT. Translation gives CASSGDSLQFLNTEAFF.

This clone was seen more than once but under ten times. J is TRBJ1-4 and V is TRBV6-1, with D perhaps TRBD1 (5 bases). The CDR3 is 14 amino acids. Germline V gene sequence: CDR1 MNHNS, CDR2 SASEGT. Between the trimmed V and J ends, which lost 3 bases and 7 bases, there was a span of 12 bases. The CDR3: CASSDREEGEKLFF. CDR3 sequence (DNA): TGTGCCAGCAGTGACAGGGAGGAAGGTGAAAAACTGTTTTTT.